This TCR beta chain was retrieved from a study of OX40 agonist ivuxolimab in advanced cancers. Whole-study findings and limits: CD4+ and CD8+ blood T cells expanded clonally by week 6 at 0.1 to 3.0 mg/kg. Low clonal expansion, among the lowest seen, marked partial responders at 0.1-3.0 mg/kg.

Germline V gene lookup returns CDR1 SNHLY and CDR2 FYNNEI. The V and J ends lost 9 bases and 7 bases, in that order; junction bases with no gene match: 13. CDR3 size: 15 residues. Repertoires were generated with immunoSEQ multiplex PCR, while TCRdb's copy carries only in-frame clones and drops some. The repertoire holds about 77,000 clones, roughly 89% seen once, with over 2.5% in the top ten. Details on this clone: Antigen specificity is unknown.

The genes are TRBV2 and TRBJ1-5, with 9 bases that match TRBD1. The TCR was taken from an adult with an advanced solid tumor such as melanoma, head and neck, liver or kidney cancer. Sequencing used CD4+ or CD8+ T cells sorted from blood, obtained in a trial of the OX40 agonist ivuxolimab. CDR3 nucleotide sequence: TGTGCCAGTAATAAGGGACAGGGACTACAGCAGCCCCAGCATTTT. Translating it yields CASNKGQGLQQPQHF.